A single sample gave rise to the 6 T cell receptor beta chains below, sequenced in a study of T cell responses to AZD1222 COVID-19 vaccine. Profiling relied on immunoSEQ multiplex PCR, and the TCRdb table lists in-frame clones only, not all of them. In the table there are just under 75,000 clones, roughly 80% of which are singletons. This sample comprised peripheral blood, obtained 28 days after the second AZD1222 dose. The receptor source for this set is an adult who received the AZD1222 COVID-19 vaccine.

This chain uses TRBV21-1 with TRBJ2-1; whether TRBD1, the table's D call, matches the DNA was not checked. TRBV21-1 constitutes a pseudogene. The CDR3 consists of 13 residues. Here the CDR3 DNA reads TGTGCCAGCAGCAAAGTACAGCTGAGAGAGCAGTTCTTC. Amino acids: CASSKVQLREQFF.

J is TRBJ2-7 and V is TRBV6-5, with D unclear. Trimming shortened V by 4 bases and J by 2 bases, and 12 bases separated the two germline ends. Germline CDR1 is MNHEY and CDR2 is SVGAGI. The CDR3 loop spans 14 amino acids. In DNA, the CDR3 is TGTGCCAGCAGTTCAAAGACGGCCACCTACGAGCAGTACTTC. Protein product: CASSSKTATYEQYF.

Only one count was recorded for this clone. This chain connects TRBV6-5 to TRBJ2-2, with D unresolved. This CDR3 comprises 15 residues. V was cut by 6 bases and J by 6 bases, with 17 bases left in between. Germline V gene lookup returns CDR1 MNHEY and CDR2 SVGAGI. CDR3 sequence (DNA): TGTGCCAGCAGCCAAACACGTAGATCGGCCGGGGAGCTGTTTTTT. Protein: CASSQTRRSAGELFF.

The chain has TRBV28 and TRBJ2-3; D may match TRBD1 or TRBD2 (5 bases each). With 5 bases removed from V and 4 bases from J, the gap between germline ends came to 13 bases. Germline V gene lookup returns CDR1 MDHEN and CDR2 SYDVKM. The CDR3 is 14 residues long. This CDR3 reads CASSPGRVPDTQYF. DNA of the CDR3: TGTGCCAGCAGTCCGGGGCGGGTCCCAGATACGCAGTATTTT.

CDR3 DNA sequence: TGCAGCGTTGAAGGAGACGCGAACACCGGGGAGCTGTTTTTT. It codes for CSVEGDANTGELFF. The gene calls are TRBV29-1 and TRBJ2-2; D gene uncertain. CDR3 length: 14 residues. V was trimmed by 1 base and J by 0 bases, leaving 6 bases between them. The germline CDR1 and CDR2 sequences are SQVTM and ANQGSEA.

The rearrangement links TRBV5-1 to TRBJ2-5; the D gene is possibly TRBD1 (6 bases). Germline V lookup: CDR1 SGHRS, CDR2 YFSETQ. Trimming stripped 3 bases from V and 3 bases from J, with 15 bases between. The CDR3 runs to 15 residues. The CDR3 is CASSSQGWAEETQYF. CDR3 DNA: TGCGCCAGCAGCTCCCAGGGGTGGGCGGAAGAGACCCAGTACTTC.